This T cell receptor (beta chain) was captured by sequencing in a study of cytomegalovirus exposure and HLA in healthy donors. Trimming at V came to 5 bases and at J to 3 bases, leaving 7 bases not matched to a gene. The CDR3 is 15 amino acids. CDR1 SEHNR and CDR2 FQNEAQ come from the germline V gene (reference sequence). Only in-frame clones appear in the TCRdb table, and some are missing; sequencing was by immunoSEQ multiplex PCR. The data contain approximately 150,000 clones, 80% to 85% of them seen just once; the ten biggest clones take up about 10%. The sequence was obtained from a man aged 25-40 years in good health and CMV-seropositive. This sequence joins TRBV7-9 and TRBJ2-7; 10 nucleotides agree with TRBD1. Specimen: PBMCs. CDR3 amino acids: CASSTRQGAVYEQYF. CDR3 nucleotide sequence: TGTGCCAGCAGCACAAGACAGGGGGCAGTCTACGAGCAGTACTTC.